This T cell receptor beta chain was found in a study of early T cells in non-severe SARS-CoV-2 infection. The CDR3 runs to 15 residues. Germline V CDR1 and CDR2: MNHEY, SVGAGI. The V end was cut by 2 bases, the J end by 2 bases, with 10 bases between. TCRdb re-analysed the 5' RACE reads in MiXCR, keeping a single row per CDR3 protein. Of 42,000 or so distinct CDR3 sequences listed, approximately 10% are singletons. This clonotype was counted ten times or more. The sequenced material came from whole blood. The receptor was derived from an adult who was a healthcare worker with PCR-confirmed SARS-CoV-2 infection or an uninfected control (not recorded which). The chain carries TRBV6-5 and TRBJ2-1; D is tentatively TRBD1 or TRBD2 (6 bases each). The CDR3 nucleotides read TGTGCCAGCAGTTACGGGGGGCTCCCCTACAATGAGCAGTTCTTC. It specifies CASSYGGLPYNEQFF.